This entry describes one T cell receptor beta chain. Its specificity is not known. This specimen comes from a study of brain metastases from non-small cell lung cancer. Study results and caveats: Metastases had sparse T cells but largely shared repertoires with primaries. Compared with their matched primary tumors, around 60% of brain metastases showed expanded T-cell clones. T-cell infiltration was lower in brain metastases than primaries (P < 0.001).

The assay was immunoSEQ multiplex PCR, and TCRdb's table has in-frame clones only and misses some. In the table there are roughly 2,100 clones, roughly four fifths of which are singletons. Trimming at V came to 7 bases and at J to 5 bases, leaving 10 bases not matched to a gene. In germline, CDR1 is LNHDA, CDR2 SQIVND (reference sequence). The CDR3 length is 16 residues. The material sequenced was primary lung tumor tissue. The clonotype originates from a donor aged 40 or over with non-small cell lung cancer. The rearrangement links TRBV19 to TRBJ2-3, with 12 bases identical to TRBD2. CDR3 sequence reads: CASNLRTSGIGDTQYF. The CDR3 region has the DNA TGTGCCAGTAACCTTCGGACTAGCGGGATTGGAGATACGCAGTATTTT.